One and the same sample provided the 31 T cell receptor beta chains below, sequenced in a study of spatial heterogeneity in lung cancer. One entry per CDR3 protein, called by TCRdb with MiXCR from the 5' RACE reads. The table has roughly 48,000 distinct CDR3 sequences, under 6% seen once. Time point defined: sample taken at primary tumor resection. The specimen was PBMCs, collected at surgery. The receptors stem from a male donor with early-stage non-small cell lung cancer.

This clonotype was counted ten times or more. The V call is TRBV18, the J call TRBJ2-5, with unresolved D. The germline V and J ends were trimmed by 2 bases and 4 bases, with 2 bases remaining between them. Per the germline V gene, CDR1 is KGHSH and CDR2 is LQKENI. This CDR3 has 11 amino acids. For the CDR3, the DNA is TGTGCCAGCTCACCAAGAGAGACCCAGTACTTC. Its protein product is CASSPRETQYF.

This clonotype was seen a handful of times. This chain joins TRBV5-1 and TRBJ2-7; 9 bases are shared with TRBD1. The CDR3 has 17 amino acids. Germline assignment: CDR1 SGHRS and CDR2 YFSETQ. Losses at the gene ends were 4 bases for V and 2 bases for J; bases not matched to a gene: 13. The CDR3 nucleotides are TGCGCCAGCAGCCCGGGTCCCCGGGACAGGGCCCCCTACGAGCAGTACTTC. This sequence encodes CASSPGPRDRAPYEQYF.

This clonotype was counted many times. V gene TRBV20-1 combines with J gene TRBJ1-1; D uncertain. Germline CDR1 is DFQATT and CDR2 is SNEGSKA (reference sequence). The CDR3 totals 14 residues. V dropped 0 bases and J dropped 1 base, with 9 bases sitting between them. As DNA, the CDR3 is TGCAGTGCTAGAGATCGGGTCCCGAACACTGAAGCTTTCTTT. Protein product: CSARDRVPNTEAFF.

This clonotype has ten or more counts. The gene calls are TRBV15 and TRBJ2-3, with D perhaps TRBD1 (5 bases). V was shortened by 0 bases and J by 5 bases, with 9 bases between the two germline ends. CDR1 is LNHNV, CDR2 YYDKDF, per germline (reference sequence). The CDR3 totals 14 residues. CDR3 in DNA: TGTGCCACCAGCAGAGATCAGGGCGGAGATACGCAGTATTTT. This translates into CATSRDQGGDTQYF.

The table lists this clonotype with many counts. CDR3 DNA sequence: TGCAGTGCGACCGCTAGTCATGAGCAGTTCTTC. This translates into CSATASHEQFF. The chain recombines TRBV20-1 with TRBJ2-1; D ambiguous. The CDR3 contains 11 residues. Germline loops: CDR1 DFQATT, CDR2 SNEGSKA (reference sequence). V shed 6 bases and J shed 8 bases, with 11 bases lying between them.

Details on this clonotype: A much larger clone differs from this one at a single base, so this may be a read error. The chain uses TRBV2 and TRBJ2-3, with D maybe TRBD2 (5 bases). CDR1 SNHLY and CDR2 FYNNEI come from the germline V gene. Trimming removed 6 bases at V and 5 bases at J, with 21 bases between. This CDR3 is 16 amino acids long. Here the CDR3 reads CASSPARGSVKDTQYF. The CDR3 coding sequence is TGTGCCAGCAGCCCCGCCCGGGGTAGCGTTAAAGATACGCAGTATTTT.

This clonotype was detected many times. The V call is TRBV10-3, the J call TRBJ2-7; weak D call: TRBD1 (5 bases). Germline V lookup: CDR1 ENHRY, CDR2 SYGVKD. The CDR3 totals 13 residues. V lost 2 bases and J 8 bases, leaving 13 bases between the germline ends. The DNA of the CDR3 is TGTGCCATCAGTGAGCCCAAAGACAGTAAGCAGTACTTC. Its translation: CAISEPKDSKQYF.

Many counts were recorded for this clonotype. The chain combines TRBV2 with TRBJ2-1; 8 nucleotides match TRBD2. The length of the CDR3 is 15 residues. CDR1 SNHLY and CDR2 FYNNEI come from the germline V gene. Losses at the gene ends were 4 bases for V and 0 bases for J; bases not matched to a gene: 2. The DNA for the CDR3 is TGTGCCAGCAGTGGGGCGGGAGGCTCCTACAATGAGCAGTTCTTC. It yields the protein CASSGAGGSYNEQFF.

This clonotype appeared many times. J is TRBJ2-5 and V is TRBV13; D is ambiguous. The CDR3 length is 13 residues. Germline CDR1 reads PRHDT; CDR2 reads FYEKMQ (reference sequence). Trimming took 5 bases from V and 5 from J, leaving 12 bases between them. CDR3 region: CASSPRFGETQYF. The CDR3 bases are TGTGCCAGCAGCCCCCGCTTCGGGGAGACCCAGTACTTC. The whole variable domain, remainder taken from reference TRBV13 and TRBJ2-5, is AAGVIQSPRHLIKEKRETATLKCYPIPRHDTVYWYQQGPGQDPQFLISFYEKMQSDKGSIPDRFSAQQFSDYHSELNMSSLELGDSALYFCASSPRFGETQYFGPGTRLLVL.

This clonotype was found many times. The chain combines TRBV11-2 with TRBJ2-5; D is possibly TRBD2 (6 bases). The CDR3 length is 20 residues. V lost 5 bases and J 2 bases, leaving 30 bases between the germline ends. CDR1 and CDR2 (germline): SGHAT, FQNNGV. Here the CDR3 reads CASSLVAGGVGGTLQETQYF. The CDR3 bases are TGTGCCAGCAGCCTCGTGGCGGGCGGTGTCGGCGGGACTCTACAAGAGACCCAGTACTTC.

This clonotype was counted ten times or more. The gene calls are TRBV5-1 and TRBJ1-1; 10 nucleotides agree with TRBD1. Germline V gene data show CDR1 as SGHRS and CDR2 as YFSETQ. This CDR3 has 13 residues. The V gene end was trimmed by 3 bases and the J gene end by 7 bases; junction bases not matched to a gene: 3. The CDR3 region is CASSSGQGVEAFF. The CDR3 DNA is TGCGCCAGCAGCTCCGGACAGGGGGTTGAAGCTTTCTTT.

This clonotype was detected ten times or more. The chain combines TRBV7-8 with TRBJ2-1; TRBD2 matches at 10 bases. CDR1 is SGHVS and CDR2 is FQNEAQ in the germline V gene. V was clipped by 0 bases and J by 4 bases; unmatched bases: 9. CDR3 length: 18 amino acids. Written as DNA, the CDR3 is TGTGCCAGCAGCTTAGCGTCCAAGGGACTAGCGTCTTACAATGAGCAGTTCTTC. Translated: CASSLASKGLASYNEQFF. Complete variable domain (other parts from reference TRBV7-8 and TRBJ2-1): GAGVSQSPRYKVAKRGQDVALRCDPISGHVSLFWYQQALGQGPEFLTYFQNEAQLDKSGLPSDRFFAERPEGSVSTLKIQRTQQEDSAVYLCASSLASKGLASYNEQFFGPGTRLTVL.

This clonotype has only a few counts. J is TRBJ2-1 and V is TRBV7-9, with TRBD2 matching over 10 bases. V shed 10 bases, J shed 1 base, and the junction held 13 bases outside the gene matches. The CDR3 contains 17 residues. The germline V gene has CDR1 SEHNR and CDR2 FQNEAQ (reference sequence). The CDR3 sequence: CAITTGTSVGSYNEQFF. The CDR3 nucleotides read TGTGCCATCACAACCGGGACTAGCGTGGGGTCCTACAATGAGCAGTTCTTC.

This clonotype occurred many times. J is TRBJ2-4 and V is TRBV7-2; 14 nucleotides line up with TRBD2. V lost 4 bases to trimming and J lost 5 bases; unmatched junction nucleotides: 1. The germline V gene has CDR1 SGHTA and CDR2 FQGNSA. This CDR3 comprises 15 residues. The CDR3 reads CASSSGLAGENIQYF. The CDR3 DNA reads as TGTGCCAGCAGCTCGGGACTAGCGGGGGAAAACATTCAGTACTTC.

This clonotype showed up many times. The chain employs TRBV7-2 and TRBJ1-6; D might be TRBD1 (6 bases). The CDR3 runs 13 residues. V was cut by 5 bases and J by 7 bases, with 9 bases left in between. Germline V CDR1 and CDR2: SGHTA, FQGNSA. The CDR3 sequence is CASSPTGNSPLHF. For the CDR3, the DNA is TGTGCCAGCAGCCCCACAGGGAATTCACCCCTCCACTTT.

CDR3 nucleotides: TGCGCCAGCAGCTTAGGAGGGGCCGCGGGGTCCTACGAGCAGTACTTC. Amino acids: CASSLGGAAGSYEQYF. This sequence joins TRBV5-1 and TRBJ2-7; D possibly corresponds to TRBD2 (6 bases). The CDR3 is 16 residues long. Per germline, CDR1 SGHRS and CDR2 YFSETQ. V lost 2 bases to trimming and J lost 1 base, with 16 bases between them.

This clonotype showed up just once. The chain links TRBV11-2 to TRBJ2-7; D might be TRBD2 (6 bases). The CDR3 runs to 14 residues. V gave up 1 base and J gave up 4 bases, with 11 bases separating them. Germline CDR1 is SGHAT and CDR2 is FQNNGV. CDR3 bases: TGTGCCAGCAGCTTAGCCGGCGGGAAATACGAGCAGTACTTC. Its protein product is CASSLAGGKYEQYF.

This clonotype was observed at least ten times. This rearrangement joins TRBV7-2 to TRBJ2-5; the match to TRBD2 covers 10 bases. The CDR3 length is 16 residues. The ends lost 5 bases at V and 5 bases at J; junction bases unmatched: 11. Germline CDR1 SGHTA, CDR2 FQGNSA. The CDR3 region has the DNA TGTGCCAGCAGCCCAACTGCTAGCGGGAGATTTGAGACCCAGTACTTC. As protein: CASSPTASGRFETQYF.

This clonotype was recorded at least ten times. This chain joins TRBV20-1 and TRBJ2-7, with D maybe TRBD1 (6 bases). V was pared by 8 bases and J by 3 bases, with 14 bases between. Germline CDR1 reads DFQATT; CDR2 reads SNEGSKA (reference sequence). The CDR3 has 12 amino acids. The CDR3 region has the DNA TGCAGTCCACGGACAGCCTACTACGAGCAGTACTTC. It specifies CSPRTAYYEQYF.

In this sample, this clonotype turned up many times. The chain employs TRBV6-5 and TRBJ2-1; 12 bases match TRBD2. Trimming cost V 6 bases and J 8 bases; bases outside gene matches: 20. This CDR3 spans 19 amino acids. The V gene's germline CDR1 is MNHEY and CDR2 SVGAGI. Here the CDR3 DNA reads TGTGCCAGCAGATCGACCGAAGCCAGGGCTAGCGGGAGGGTATATGAGCAGTTCTTC. Amino acid sequence: CASRSTEARASGRVYEQFF.

This clonotype was found a few times. The V and J genes are TRBV20-1 and TRBJ2-3; TRBD1 matches 7 bases. The CDR3 is 15 amino acids. CDR1 and CDR2 (germline): DFQATT, SNEGSKA (reference sequence). V shed 0 bases and J 5 bases; nucleotides not matched to a gene: 8. The CDR3 reads CSARDWVQGRDTQYF. The CDR3, as DNA: TGCAGTGCTAGAGATTGGGTACAGGGGAGAGATACGCAGTATTTT.

The table lists this clonotype with many counts. The chain employs TRBV5-1 and TRBJ2-2; D ambiguous. The germline CDR1 and CDR2 sequences are SGHRS and YFSETQ. Trimming removed 1 base at V and 4 bases at J, with 8 bases between. The CDR3 totals 14 residues. The CDR3 region has the DNA TGCGCCAGCAGCTTGACACAGATCACCGGGGAGCTGTTTTTT. Translating it yields CASSLTQITGELFF.

This clonotype occurred many times. CDR3 DNA: TGTGCCAGCAGCTTAGGTACAGGGGTGAACACTGAAGCTTTCTTT. It is translated as CASSLGTGVNTEAFF. The rearrangement links TRBV7-9 to TRBJ1-1; TRBD1 agrees at 7 bases. The CDR3 totals 15 residues. The J segment lost 0 bases and the V segment lost 1 base, leaving 2 bases of the junction unmatched. Germline loops: CDR1 SEHNR, CDR2 FQNEAQ (reference sequence).

There are many counts of this clonotype. CDR3 loop: CASRTTSASSYNEQFF. As DNA, the CDR3 is TGTGCCAGCAGGACGACTAGCGCCTCCTCCTACAATGAGCAGTTCTTC. The V call is TRBV6-1, the J call TRBJ2-1; 8 nucleotides align to TRBD2. Trimming took 6 bases from V and 0 from J; bases not matched to a gene: 7. This CDR3 is 16 amino acids long. Germline V gives CDR1 MNHNS, CDR2 SASEGT.

In this sample, this clonotype turned up a few times. At one boundary the junction diverges from the germline segment, which might be a read error. V and J are TRBV30 and TRBJ1-2; 7 nucleotides agree with TRBD1. Germline V gene sequence: CDR1 GTSNPN, CDR2 SVGIG (reference sequence). This CDR3 is built from 14 residues. CDR3 sequence: CVWSQISTGSGYTF. The CDR3, as DNA: TGTGTCTGGAGTCAAATCTCGACAGGGTCTGGCTACACCTTC.

This clonotype was observed many times. The chain carries TRBV5-1 and TRBJ1-1; tentatively, D is TRBD1 (5 bases). The CDR3 length is 14 residues. The V end was cut by 0 bases, the J end by 7 bases, with 13 bases between. The germline gives CDR1 SGHRS, CDR2 YFSETQ. The CDR3 DNA is TGCGCCAGCAGCTTGGCCGTTGGGGGAGGTGAAGCTTTCTTT. Its protein product is CASSLAVGGGEAFF.

V usage is TRBV30 and J usage is TRBJ2-1; D is possibly TRBD1 or TRBD2 (5 bases each). The ends were cut back, 5 bases at V and 7 bases at J, with 15 bases in the middle. The CDR3 is 13 amino acids. CDR1 and CDR2 (germline): GTSNPN, SVGIG (reference sequence). CDR3 amino acids: CAWGPGDVNEQFF. In nucleotides, the CDR3 is TGTGCCTGGGGCCCCGGGGACGTGAATGAGCAGTTCTTC.

This clonotype was counted many times. The chain joins TRBV21-1 to TRBJ2-7; the tabulated D call, TRBD1, remains unverified against the DNA. TRBV21-1 is noted as a pseudogene. This CDR3 has 17 amino acids. The CDR3 coding sequence is TGTGCCAGCAGCAAGAGATTCCCCGGGACAGAGACCTACGAGCAGTACTTC. It specifies CASSKRFPGTETYEQYF.

In this sample, this clonotype turned up many times. V gene TRBV6-1 combines with J gene TRBJ2-2; D tentatively reads TRBD1 or TRBD2 (5 bases each). V lost 2 bases and J 2 bases, leaving 9 bases between the germline ends. The CDR3 spans 15 residues. Germline V gene lookup returns CDR1 MNHNS and CDR2 SASEGT. The CDR3 loop reads CASSELGVNTGELFF. The CDR3 bases are TGTGCCAGCAGTGAACTGGGGGTCAACACCGGGGAGCTGTTTTTT.

At least ten counts were recorded for this clonotype. The V call is TRBV20-1, the J call TRBJ2-1, with TRBD1 identical over 7 bases. CDR3 length equals 12 residues. CDR1 and CDR2 from the germline V gene are DFQATT and SNEGSKA (reference sequence). V lost 8 bases to trimming and J lost 1 base; unmatched junction nucleotides: 2. The CDR3 loop reads CSSRGSYNEQFF. CDR3 bases: TGCAGTTCCAGGGGGTCCTACAATGAGCAGTTCTTC.

V and J are TRBV5-8 and TRBJ2-1, with 8 nucleotides matching TRBD2. CDR3 length: 15 amino acids. V dropped 1 base and J dropped 5; count of bases not matched to a gene: 5. Germline V gives CDR1 SGHTS, CDR2 YDEGEE. DNA for the CDR3: TGTGCCAGCAGCTTGAGGCTAGCGGGCAACAATGAGCAGTTCTTC. Its translation is CASSLRLAGNNEQFF.